Presented here are 30 T cell receptor beta chains from one specimen sequenced in a study of tumor-infiltrating lymphocytes in primary liver carcinoma (dated by TCRdb to about 2017). Without any cell sorting, total RNA and DNA were extracted together from about 20-30 mg of bulk tissue using the AllPrep DNA/RNA mini kit. Sequencing was carried out with an Illumina HiSeq 2500. TCRbeta-specific cDNA was reverse-transcribed from about 500 ng total RNA using a constant-region primer and ProtoScript II reverse transcriptase. Three nested multiplex PCR rounds, following a slightly modified ARM-PCR procedure, were used to build the TCRbeta libraries. The first two PCR rounds used multiplex TRBV1-TRBV30 forward primers with a Cbeta reverse primer, each for roughly 11 cycles. Through fastp at Q25 and MiXCR, TCRdb rebuilt clones from the public reads, retaining in-frame beta chains. Entries that share a CDR3 protein sequence are merged under the most common genes and DNA. This sample holds 80,000 or so distinct CDR3 sequences; roughly 71% were observed only once. The top ten clonotypes cover approximately 27% of the sample.

Material: tumor-adjacent normal liver tissue. The origin of the receptors is a man aged 35 to 55 with primary liver carcinoma and hepatitis B virus infection.

Worth noting for this clonotype: One junction end disagrees with the germline gene, perhaps due to a read error. The J gene is TRBJ2-2, the V gene TRBV6-2 or TRBV6-3; TRBD1 aligns across 9 bases. The germline CDR1 and CDR2 sequences are MNHEY and SVGEGT. The CDR3 contains 17 residues. The CDR3 loop is CVSSYGTGTGNTGELFF. The CDR3 DNA reads TGTGTCAGCAGTTACGGAACCGGGACAGGGAACACCGGGGAGCTGTTCTTT.

Concerning this clonotype itself: The junction departs from germline at one end; a sequencing error may be responsible. The rearrangement uses TRBV11-2 and TRBJ2-7; a weak D match, TRBD2 (5 bases). The CDR3 runs to 13 residues. The germline V gene has CDR1 SGHAT and CDR2 FQNNGV. CDR3 residues: CTSSYGGASEQYF. Written as DNA, the CDR3 is TGTACCAGCAGCTACGGAGGAGCTAGCGAGCAGTACTTC.

Concerning this clonotype: Given the absence of the conserved phenylalanine or tryptophan at the CDR3 end, a read error is likely. This rearrangement joins TRBV11-2 to TRBJ2-1; D is undetermined. Germline CDR1 SGHAT, CDR2 FQNNGV. The length of the CDR3 is 16 residues. The CDR3 region has the DNA TGTGCCAGCAGCTATACTTGCGCACATTTATACGATGAACAGTTCCTC. This sequence encodes CASSYTCAHLYDEQFL.

In the case of this clonotype: With a much larger clone just one base away, this may be a read error. J is TRBJ2-7 and V is TRBV19; D is unresolved. Per the germline V gene, CDR1 is LNHDA and CDR2 is SQIVND (reference sequence). CDR3 size: 14 residues. Trimming took off 7 bases at V and 1 base at J, with 14 bases between the two ends. This chain's CDR3 is CASISPRSSYEQYF. The CDR3 bases are TGTGCCAGTATTAGTCCCAGGAGTTCCTACGAGCAGTACTTC.

Concerning this clonotype itself: The CDR3 carries no conserved terminal phenylalanine or tryptophan, so it likely arises from a read error. The chain employs TRBV6-5 and TRBJ2-7; unclear D gene. V lost 6 bases to trimming and J lost 1 base, with 13 bases between them. CDR1 and CDR2 from the germline V gene are MNHEY and SVGAGI. The length of the CDR3 is 14 residues. The CDR3 sequence is CASSPRLESYEQYL. The CDR3 region has the DNA TGTGCCAGCAGCCCCAGGTTAGAATCCTACGAGCAGTACTTA.

Worth noting for this clonotype: A junction boundary mismatches the germline segment, possibly from a read error. This chain uses TRBV11-2 with TRBJ2-5; possibly TRBD1 for D (6 bases). This CDR3 contains 15 residues. CDR1 SGHAT and CDR2 FQNNGV come from the germline V gene. CDR3 sequence (DNA): TGTGTCAGCAGCTTAGACTGGGGGCGCAGAGAGACCCAGTACTTC. The encoded protein is CVSSLDWGRRETQYF.

This clonotype was counted at least ten times. V is TRBV5-1 and J is TRBJ2-1; maybe TRBD2 (5 bases). Germline CDR1 and CDR2: SGHRS and YFSETQ. The CDR3 length is 16 residues. V was shortened by 2 bases and J by 2 bases, with 14 bases between the two germline ends. In DNA form, the CDR3 reads TGCGCCAGCAGCTTCGTGAGGGCAGGACCCTACAATGAGCAGTTCTTC. The encoded protein is CASSFVRAGPYNEQFF. Drawing the rest from reference TRBV5-1 and TRBJ2-1, the complete variable domain is KAGVTQTPRYLIKTRGQQVTLSCSPISGHRSVSWYQQTPGQGLQFLFEYFSETQRNKGNFPGRFSGRQFSNSRSEMNVSTLELGDSALYLCASSFVRAGPYNEQFFGPGTRLTVL.

Turning to this clonotype: The junction shows a germline mismatch at one end, possibly a read error. CDR3 sequence reads: CAGSLIGSASGSHEQIF. In DNA, the CDR3 is TGTGCTGGCAGCTTAATAGGTTCAGCTAGCGGGAGCCATGAGCAGATCTTC. The genes are TRBV11-1 and TRBJ2-1; 10 bases are shared with TRBD2. The CDR3 has 17 residues. Germline-derived CDR1 and CDR2 are SGHAT and FQDESV (reference sequence).

Concerning this clonotype itself: A read error may be the cause here, since a much bigger clone is one base away. The chain is built from TRBV29-1 and TRBJ2-7; possibly TRBD1 for D (6 bases). The CDR3 is 14 amino acids. The V gene's germline CDR1 is SQVTM and CDR2 ANQGSEA. Trimming stripped 5 bases from V and 2 bases from J, with 16 bases between. The CDR3 nucleotides read TGCAGCGTTATAACAGGGTGCAGCCCCTACGAGCAGTACTTC. It translates to CSVITGCSPYEQYF.

The rearrangement links TRBV7-9 to TRBJ2-1; perhaps TRBD2 as D (5 bases). CDR1 is SEHNR and CDR2 is FQNEAQ in the germline V gene (reference sequence). The CDR3 is 15 amino acids. Trimming stripped 6 bases from V and 7 bases from J, with 19 bases between. This CDR3 is CASRMYRGQRNEQFF. The CDR3 DNA sequence: TGTGCCAGCAGAATGTACAGAGGGCAGAGGAATGAGCAGTTCTTC.

Note on this clonotype: Its ends do not fully match the called genes, so a read error is possible. This chain links TRBV4-1 with TRBJ2-7; D not resolved. CDR3 size: 14 residues. The V gene's germline CDR1 is MGHRA and CDR2 YSYEKL. The chain's CDR3 is CVSSQDLGYHEQYF. CDR3 DNA: TGCGTCAGCAGTCAAGACTTAGGATACCACGAGCAGTACTTC.

CDR3 amino acids: CASSLALGADCEQYF. The CDR3 DNA reads as TGTGCCAGCAGTTTAGCGCTAGGGGCGGACTGCGAGCAGTACTTC. The chain has TRBV12-3 or TRBV12-4 and TRBJ2-7; possibly TRBD1 or TRBD2 for D (5 bases each). Trimming stripped 0 bases from V and 6 bases from J, with 15 bases between. This CDR3 has 15 residues.

The rearrangement uses TRBV4-1 and TRBJ2-6; D ambiguous. CDR1 is MGHRA and CDR2 is YSYEKL in the germline V gene. The V gene lost 0 bases and the J gene lost 1 base, with 10 bases spanning the gap. The CDR3 length is 17 residues. The CDR3 region is CASSQEALGSGANVLTF. The CDR3 DNA is TGCGCCAGCAGCCAAGAGGCGTTGGGATCTGGGGCCAACGTCCTGACTTTC.

This clonotype was detected many times. The CDR3 is CAWSVNGLVNYEQYF. The CDR3 DNA sequence: TGTGCCTGGAGTGTAAATGGCTTAGTAAACTACGAGCAGTACTTC. V usage is TRBV30 and J usage is TRBJ2-7, with D uncertain. This CDR3 has 15 amino acids. Germline CDR1 reads GTSNPN; CDR2 reads SVGIG (reference sequence). V lost 0 bases, J lost 3 bases, and 15 bases lay in between.

This clonotype was recorded many times. CDR3 amino acids: CASNFYTGSGSQPQHF. The CDR3 coding sequence is TGTGCCAGCAATTTCTATACAGGGTCTGGGAGTCAGCCCCAGCATTTT. The chain employs TRBV28 and TRBJ1-5; a weak D match, TRBD1 (6 bases). The CDR3 loop spans 16 amino acids. V gave up 7 bases and J gave up 6 bases, with 22 bases separating them. Germline V gene sequence: CDR1 MDHEN, CDR2 SYDVKM.

The chain is built from TRBV29-1 and TRBJ2-5, with TRBD1 as a possible D gene (6 bases). The CDR3 sequence is 16 residues long. Germline-derived CDR1 and CDR2 are SQVTM and ANQGSEA. V lost 7 bases and J 10 bases, leaving 31 bases between the germline ends. This CDR3 is CSADRSSLQGPGNQYF. CDR3 sequence (DNA): TGCAGCGCCGACAGGAGCTCCCTCCAGGGGCCGGGAAACCAGTACTTC.

Comments on this clonotype: The conserved phenylalanine or tryptophan is not found at the CDR3 terminus, so this likely reflects a read error. V and J are TRBV11-2 and TRBJ2-1; 7 bases agree with TRBD2. The CDR3 covers 15 residues. The V gene end was trimmed by 5 bases and the J gene end by 0 bases; junction bases not matched to a gene: 4. Germline V CDR1 and CDR2: SGHAT, FQNNGV. The DNA for the CDR3 is TGTGCCAGCAGCCGGGAGGCTAGCTCCTACAATGAGCAGTTCCTC. Its translation is CASSREASSYNEQFL.

This clonotype came up many times. V and J are TRBV29-1 and TRBJ1-1, with D possibly TRBD1 on 5 matching bases. V was pared by 3 bases and J by 11 bases, with 16 bases between. Per the germline V gene, CDR1 is SQVTM and CDR2 is ANQGSEA. This CDR3 spans 12 amino acids. The CDR3 DNA follows: TGCAGCGTTGACGGGGGTCCCAGGGAGGCTTTCTTT. It yields the protein CSVDGGPREAFF.

About this clonotype: Here the CDR3 omits its conserved ending phenylalanine or tryptophan, so a read error is the likely source. The CDR3 coding sequence is TGTGCCAACAGTTTACGCAGCTCCTACGAGCAGTACTTA. It encodes CANSLRSSYEQYL. V usage is TRBV12-3 or TRBV12-4 and J usage is TRBJ2-7; no firm D call. The CDR3 sequence is 13 residues long.

Worth noting for this clonotype: Because the CDR3 is missing its conserved closing phenylalanine or tryptophan, this is likely a read error. This chain joins TRBV29-1 and TRBJ1-1; no reliable D call. In germline, CDR1 is SQVTM, CDR2 ANQGSEA. The CDR3 consists of 14 residues. The CDR3 loop reads CSVELGLMNTEAFL. The CDR3 DNA reads as TGCAGTGTTGAACTTGGCCTCATGAACACTGAAGCTTTCTTA.

The table lists this clonotype with a count of one. The chain is built from TRBV6-1 and TRBJ1-5; D uncertain. The CDR3 loop spans 15 amino acids. Deletions cut 7 bases from V and 2 bases from J, with 15 bases between. CDR1 and CDR2 (germline): MNHNS, SASEGT. CDR3 sequence (DNA): TGTGCCAGCAATCCAACGGGGATGGGCAATCAGCCCCAGCATTTT. Amino acids: CASNPTGMGNQPQHF.

As regards this clonotype: One base away lies a much larger clone, so this may be a sequencing read error. The chain carries TRBV5-1 and TRBJ2-6, with a possible D match to TRBD2 (5 bases). V was pared by 3 bases and J by 0 bases, with 10 bases between. Germline V gene lookup returns CDR1 SGHRS and CDR2 YFSETQ. This CDR3 has 16 amino acids. The chain's CDR3 is CASSYGGTSGANVLTF. The CDR3 DNA reads TGCGCCAGCAGCTACGGAGGAACCTCTGGGGCCAACGTCCTGACTTTC.

The sample holds one count of this clonotype. CDR3 in amino acids: CASSLSPSRHDTQYF. CDR3 DNA sequence: TGTGCCAGCAGTTTGAGTCCTAGCCGACATGATACCCAGTACTTC. J is TRBJ2-5 and V is TRBV11-2; perhaps TRBD2 as D (5 bases). The CDR3 extends over 15 amino acids. From germline, CDR1 is SGHAT and CDR2 FQNNGV. Trimming removed 6 bases at V and 8 bases at J, with 22 bases between.

The V call is TRBV5-1, the J call TRBJ2-5, with D possibly TRBD1 on 7 matching bases. Per germline, CDR1 SGHRS and CDR2 YFSETQ. With 8 bases removed from V and 5 bases from J, the gap between germline ends came to 19 bases. This CDR3 region has 14 residues. CDR3 in amino acids: CASCLEGAGETQYF. DNA for the CDR3: TGCGCCAGTTGCTTGGAGGGGGCCGGGGAGACCCAGTACTTC. The full variable domain, completed using reference TRBV5-1 and TRBJ2-5, is KAGVTQTPRYLIKTRGQQVTLSCSPISGHRSVSWYQQTPGQGLQFLFEYFSETQRNKGNFPGRFSGRQFSNSRSEMNVSTLELGDSALYLCASCLEGAGETQYFGPGTRLLVL.

The gene calls are TRBV6-2 or TRBV6-3 and TRBJ2-3; D is uncertain. Trimming removed 6 bases at V and 0 bases at J, with 7 bases between. The germline CDR1 and CDR2 sequences are MNHEY and SVGEGT. The CDR3 is 13 residues long. CDR3 in amino acids: CASRVVSTDTQYF. The CDR3 DNA is TGTGCCAGCAGGGTGGTTAGCACAGATACGCAGTATTTT.

This clonotype occurred many times. This sequence joins TRBV13 and TRBJ2-1; D is undetermined. Germline CDR1 reads PRHDT; CDR2 reads FYEKMQ (reference sequence). The CDR3 sequence is 13 residues long. The V end lost 1 base, the J end lost 7 bases, and 8 bases lay between the germline ends. CDR3 sequence: CASSLDTENEQFF. The DNA of the CDR3 is TGTGCCAGCAGCTTAGATACTGAGAATGAGCAGTTCTTC.

This clonotype was recorded at least ten times. The J gene is TRBJ2-2, the V gene TRBV5-6; no reliable D call. This CDR3 has 12 residues. Germline CDR1 and CDR2: SGHDT and YYEEEE. V shed 5 bases and J shed 6 bases, with 8 bases lying between them. CDR3 DNA: TGTGCCAGCAGTCCTTATTCCGGGGAGCTGTTTTTT. Its protein product is CASSPYSGELFF.

This clonotype was seen a single time. The CDR3 is CASSVTSRNEQFF. In DNA form, the CDR3 reads TGCGCCAGCAGCGTGACTAGTCGGAATGAGCAGTTCTTC. The chain couples TRBV5-1 to TRBJ2-1, with a possible D match to TRBD2 (6 bases). This CDR3 is 13 amino acids long. CDR1 and CDR2 (germline): SGHRS, YFSETQ. Trimming removed 4 bases at V and 7 bases at J, with 12 bases between.

As to this clonotype: Germline is not matched at one junction end, which may reflect a read error. The chain is built from TRBV12-3 or TRBV12-4 and TRBJ1-2; a weak D match, TRBD1 (5 bases). The CDR3 consists of 17 residues. The CDR3 sequence: CASRGTIWDATNYRYTF. The DNA of the CDR3 is TGTGCCAGCAGGGGCACTATTTGGGACGCAACTAACTATCGCTACACCTTC.

This clonotype was seen more than once but under ten times. The V call is TRBV11-1, the J call TRBJ2-1, with TRBD1 matching 7 bases. This CDR3 region has 15 residues. Germline CDR1 SGHAT, CDR2 FQDESV (reference sequence). The V and J ends lost 6 bases and 6 bases, in that order; junction bases with no gene match: 11. The CDR3 bases are TGTGCCAGCAGGGTGGGGACAGTCCCCTCCAATGAGCAGTTCTTC. It yields the protein CASRVGTVPSNEQFF.